Each of the 25 T cell receptor beta chains below was sequenced from the same sample in a study of glioma-infiltrating T cells. TCR alpha and beta CDR3 regions were amplified from RNA using iRepertoire nested multiplex PCR. MiXCR was run by TCRdb on the multiplex PCR reads, yielding one entry per CDR3 protein. The table has around 130,000 distinct CDR3 sequences, about 25% seen once; the top ten hold approximately 26%. The specimen was glioma tissue, nonneoplastic brain tissue, or PBMCs (not recorded which). The source is a human donor with low-grade glioma or glioblastoma, undergoing nonglioma brain surgery, or in good health (not recorded which).

The rearrangement links TRBV12-3 or TRBV12-4 to TRBJ1-5; the D gene is possibly TRBD1 (6 bases). The CDR3 has 15 residues. The V and J ends lost 5 bases and 2 bases respectively, with 13 bases between them. CDR3 residues: CASSIHRAGNQPQHF. For the CDR3, the DNA is TGTGCCAGCAGTATACACAGGGCTGGCAATCAGCCCCAGCATTTT.

This clonotype was detected many times. This rearrangement joins TRBV6-1 to TRBJ1-5, with D possibly matching TRBD1 (5 bases). This CDR3 has 14 residues. Between the trimmed V and J ends, which lost 7 bases and 0 bases, there was a span of 10 bases. The germline CDR1 and CDR2 sequences are MNHNS and SASEGT. Here the CDR3 reads CASNPTGSNQPQHF. The CDR3 bases are TGTGCCAGCAACCCTACAGGTAGCAATCAGCCCCAGCATTTT.

This clonotype was counted a few times. The genes are TRBV20-1 and TRBJ2-5; 9 nucleotides align to TRBD2. The germline V gene encodes CDR1 DFQATT and CDR2 SNEGSKA (reference sequence). The ends lost 6 bases at V and 2 bases at J; junction bases unmatched: 7. CDR3 length equals 14 residues. The CDR3 spells CSAHTSGQQETQYF. In nucleotides, the CDR3 is TGCAGTGCCCATACTAGCGGGCAGCAAGAGACCCAGTACTTC.

The chain's CDR3 is CASGIIRQGNTGELFF. The CDR3 region has the DNA TGTGCCAGCGGGATAATCAGACAGGGGAACACCGGGGAGCTGTTTTTT. V is TRBV6-2 or TRBV6-3 and J is TRBJ2-2, with 7 bases lining up with TRBD1. Trimming at V came to 8 bases and at J to 1 base, leaving 10 bases not matched to a gene. The CDR3 is 16 amino acids. Germline V CDR1 and CDR2: MNHEY, SVGEGT.

The chain recombines TRBV5-1 with TRBJ1-1, with 7 bases aligning to TRBD1. Germline CDR1 is SGHRS and CDR2 is YFSETQ. The CDR3 contains 14 residues. The V segment lost 4 bases and the J segment 4 bases; nucleotides outside the gene matches: 7. Here the CDR3 DNA reads TGCGCCAGCAGCACCGGGACAGCGTCCACTGAAGCTTTCTTT. Translation: CASSTGTASTEAFF.

This clonotype has a count of ten or more. The chain recombines TRBV6-6 with TRBJ1-5, with 7 positions matching TRBD1. Germline CDR1 and CDR2: MNHNY and SVGAGI (reference sequence). V trimming: 2 bases; J trimming: 6 bases; junction bases outside the gene matches: 4. This CDR3 is 14 amino acids long. The CDR3 sequence is CASSYGQGVQPQHF. The DNA of the CDR3 is TGTGCCAGCAGTTACGGCCAGGGGGTTCAGCCCCAGCATTTT.

This clonotype was seen only a few times. CDR3 sequence: CASSPSVRWYYGYTF. The CDR3 DNA reads as TGTGCCAGTAGTCCCTCAGTAAGGTGGTACTATGGCTACACCTTC. The rearrangement joins TRBV19 to TRBJ1-2, with D hard to call. This CDR3 comprises 15 residues. Per germline, CDR1 LNHDA and CDR2 SQIVND (reference sequence). The V gene lost 5 bases and the J gene lost 3 bases, with 16 bases spanning the gap.

This clonotype was picked up many times. The chain employs TRBV6-6 and TRBJ1-1; D unclear. The CDR3 is made up of 14 amino acids. Trimming pared 0 bases from V and 1 base from J, leaving 6 bases between. Germline assignment: CDR1 MNHNY and CDR2 SVGAGI (reference sequence). The CDR3 protein is CASSYSITNTEAFF. Written as DNA, the CDR3 is TGTGCCAGCAGTTACTCGATAACGAACACTGAAGCTTTCTTT.

In this sample, this clonotype turned up a few times. The chain couples TRBV3-1 to TRBJ1-2; D is possibly TRBD1 (6 bases). Trimming left V 4 bases short and J 8 bases short, with 14 bases between. The V gene's germline CDR1 is LGHDT and CDR2 YNNKEL (reference sequence). There are 13 residues in the CDR3. CDR3 DNA: TGTGCCAGCAGCCCTTGGGACATAGGCGGCTACACCTTC. It is translated as CASSPWDIGGYTF.

The chain carries TRBV6-2 or TRBV6-3 and TRBJ1-5; D perhaps matches TRBD1 (5 bases). Germline V gene lookup returns CDR1 MNHEY and CDR2 SVGEGT. Trimming shortened V by 2 bases and J by 4 bases, and 15 bases separated the two germline ends. The CDR3 runs 16 residues. This CDR3 is CASSYRAGQGNQPQHF. CDR3 DNA: TGTGCCAGCAGTTACCGGGCAGGGCAAGGGAATCAGCCCCAGCATTTT.

The chain recombines TRBV19 with TRBJ1-5, with D hard to call. Trimming removed 5 bases at V and 3 bases at J, with 8 bases between. From germline, CDR1 is LNHDA and CDR2 SQIVND (reference sequence). This CDR3 has 13 amino acids. This chain's CDR3 is CASSVQLNQPQHF. The CDR3 DNA sequence: TGTGCCAGTAGTGTTCAGCTCAATCAGCCCCAGCATTTT.

CDR3 nucleotides: TGTGCCAGCAGCCAAGGTTTAGGGGAGGATGAGGAGACCCAGTACTTC. Protein sequence: CASSQGLGEDEETQYF. The gene calls are TRBV3-1 and TRBJ2-5; D might be TRBD2 (6 bases). Germline loops: CDR1 LGHDT, CDR2 YNNKEL (reference sequence). The CDR3 extends over 16 amino acids. With 1 base removed from V and 5 bases from J, the gap between germline ends came to 17 bases.

This clonotype was detected ten times or more. The chain recombines TRBV28 with TRBJ1-1; TRBD1 aligns across 10 bases. The CDR3 loop spans 16 amino acids. The germline CDR1 and CDR2 sequences are MDHEN and SYDVKM. V trimming: 1 base; J trimming: 3 bases; junction bases outside the gene matches: 5. In DNA, the CDR3 is TGTGCCAGCAGTTTATTGGGACAGGGGACCTACACTGAAGCTTTCTTT. As protein: CASSLLGQGTYTEAFF.

This clonotype was counted only a few times. This chain uses TRBV19 with TRBJ2-1; 10 positions match TRBD2. With V trimmed by 9 bases and J by 6 bases, 11 bases remained unmatched. CDR1 and CDR2 (germline): LNHDA, SQIVND (reference sequence). The CDR3 has 15 residues. This chain's CDR3 is CARNPRAGGINEQFF. Written as DNA, the CDR3 is TGTGCCAGAAACCCTCGAGCGGGGGGGATCAATGAGCAGTTCTTC.

This clonotype was seen many times. The chain combines TRBV20-1 with TRBJ2-1; tentative D call: TRBD2 (6 bases). Germline CDR1 DFQATT, CDR2 SNEGSKA (reference sequence). CDR3 length: 13 amino acids. Trimming took off 5 bases at V and 5 bases at J, with 13 bases between the two ends. The CDR3 DNA is TGCAGTGCTGCGGGGCCTCCCAACAATGAGCAGTTCTTC. Its translation is CSAAGPPNNEQFF.

Many counts were recorded for this clonotype. The J gene is TRBJ1-1, the V gene TRBV6-1; D remains unclear. CDR1 and CDR2 (germline): MNHNS, SASEGT. The CDR3 loop spans 14 amino acids. V shed 6 bases and J shed 4 bases, with 15 bases lying between them. The CDR3 reads CASSLPGGPTEAFF. Written as DNA, the CDR3 is TGTGCCAGCAGCCTACCGGGAGGGCCCACTGAAGCTTTCTTT.

Turning to this clonotype: One junction end disagrees with the germline gene, perhaps due to a read error. The gene calls are TRBV6-1 and TRBJ2-3, with D possibly TRBD2 on 6 matching bases. The CDR3 is made up of 14 amino acids. Looked up from germline, CDR1 is MNHNS and CDR2 is SASEGT. CDR3 sequence (DNA): TGTGCCATCAGTGAGTCCGGGGGAATAGATACGCAGTATTTT. Amino acids: CAISESGGIDTQYF.

The chain has TRBV7-6 and TRBJ2-3, with 7 bases lining up with TRBD1. Germline CDR1 is SGHVS and CDR2 is FNYEAQ. The CDR3 spans 15 residues. J gave up 6 bases and V 2 bases, and 8 bases lay outside the gene matches. The CDR3 loop is CASSLLGDSWDTQYF. CDR3 DNA sequence: TGTGCCAGCAGCTTATTGGGGGACAGCTGGGATACGCAGTATTTT.

For this clonotype: Relative to the germline gene, one junction end is altered; a read error may explain this. The chain has TRBV6-4 and TRBJ2-3; tentative D call: TRBD1 (5 bases). The CDR3 loop spans 11 amino acids. Germline CDR1 is MRHNA and CDR2 is SNTAGT. The CDR3 DNA sequence: TGTGCCAGTACCGACACAGGTACGCAGTATTTT. This gives the protein CASTDTGTQYF.

This clonotype was seen a handful of times. The J gene is TRBJ1-4, the V gene TRBV6-1, with 10 bases lining up with TRBD1. CDR3 size: 18 residues. After removal of 5 bases from V and 2 bases from J, the junction contained 11 bases not matched to a gene. Germline CDR1 is MNHNS and CDR2 is SASEGT. The CDR3 region has the DNA TGTGCCAGCAGTTGGTTAGGAGGACAGGGGGGCACTAATGAAAAACTGTTTTTT. Amino acids: CASSWLGGQGGTNEKLFF.

The chain joins TRBV24-1 to TRBJ2-1; the D gene is possibly TRBD2 (5 bases). The germline V and J ends were trimmed by 1 base and 4 bases, with 10 bases remaining between them. The CDR3 covers 15 residues. CDR1 is KGHDR and CDR2 is SFDVKD in the germline V gene. CDR3 DNA: TGTGCCACCAGTGATTTATCGGGGAAGTACAATGAGCAGTTCTTC. Translating it yields CATSDLSGKYNEQFF.

This clonotype was found many times. The rearrangement joins TRBV6-1 to TRBJ1-3, with TRBD1 as a possible D gene (5 bases). V shed 6 bases and J shed 0 bases, with 15 bases lying between them. The CDR3 sequence is 16 residues long. CDR1 and CDR2 (germline): MNHNS, SASEGT. CDR3 nucleotides: TGTGCCAGCAGCCTCGCGCCGGGACGCTCTGGAAACACCATATATTTT. This gives the protein CASSLAPGRSGNTIYF.

The chain employs TRBV2 and TRBJ1-5; TRBD1 agrees at 7 bases. This CDR3 spans 15 amino acids. With V trimmed by 4 bases and J by 5 bases, 8 bases remained unmatched. The germline gives CDR1 SNHLY, CDR2 FYNNEI. The CDR3 nucleotides are TGTGCCAGCAGTGGGGACAGCGTGCCTTATCAGCCCCAGCATTTT. Translation: CASSGDSVPYQPQHF.

This clonotype counts as medium-sized. The chain is built from TRBV20-1 and TRBJ2-1; D not resolved. Trimming removed 7 bases at V and 4 bases at J, with 11 bases between. The CDR3 has 12 amino acids. The germline V gene encodes CDR1 DFQATT and CDR2 SNEGSKA (reference sequence). Written as DNA, the CDR3 is TGCAGTGTCCATGGACCATACAATGAGCAGTTCTTC. The encoded protein is CSVHGPYNEQFF.

This clonotype was seen many times. The rearrangement joins TRBV20-1 to TRBJ2-6; weak D call: TRBD2 (6 bases). Between the trimmed V and J ends, which lost 3 bases and 2 bases, there was a span of 11 bases. The CDR3 is 15 residues long. CDR1 is DFQATT and CDR2 is SNEGSKA in the germline V gene (reference sequence). CDR3 region: CSASSRGTGANVLTF. Written as DNA, the CDR3 is TGCAGTGCTAGCTCCCGGGGGACTGGGGCCAACGTCCTGACTTTC.